This T cell receptor (beta chain) originates from a study of T cell repertoires in cytomegalovirus infection. From the reads, TCRdb called clonotypes with MiXCR, one entry per CDR3 protein. Of over 450,000 distinct CDR3 sequences in the sample, around 10% were seen once. V shed 11 bases and J shed 1 base, with 11 bases lying between them. The CDR3 spans 12 residues. The sample consisted of PBMCs. The chain carries TRBV12-3 or TRBV12-4 and TRBJ1-1, with a tentative D call TRBD1 (5 bases). This sequence was found in a human donor in good health (CMV status not recorded). Some clones in this sample may be carry-over from other donors' samples. The CDR3 spells CAAGGGNTEAFF. CDR3 sequence (DNA): TGTGCCGCGGGGGGGGGGAACACTGAAGCTTTCTTT.